Listed below are T cell receptor beta chains from one sample, sequenced in a study of regulatory T cells in long-lasting Graves disease. TCRdb redid the calling of the multiplex PCR reads with MiXCR, one entry per CDR3 protein. The sample shows about 470,000 distinct CDR3 sequences, 15% to 20% of them seen only once. These data are also associated with another study on T cells in Graves' hyperthyroidism and ophthalmopathy.

This material consisted of peripheral blood mononuclear cells (PBMCs), taken at new diagnosis, from a patient treated with antithyroid drugs. The source of these receptors is a man in his forties or fifties with Graves disease. Each CDR3 is given with its conserved first and last residue. D genes are given only for firm matches. Size tells how often a clone was seen (once, few, many) or the class of an expanded clone, and some rows leave it out.

CDR3: CASSFLRTGFSGANVLTF
DNA: TGTGCCAGCAGTTTCTTGCGGACAGGATTCTCTGGGGCCAACGTCCTGACTTTC
J: TRBJ2-6
V: TRBV28
D: TRBD1
size: many

CDR3: CASSDSSGSNEQFF
DNA: TGTGCCAGCAGTGACTCTAGCGGGAGCAATGAGCAGTTCTTC
J: TRBJ2-1
V: TRBV2
D: TRBD2
size: NA

CDR3: CASSRMGLAGGYNEQFF
DNA: TGTGCCAGCAGCCGGATGGGACTAGCGGGAGGATACAATGAGCAGTTCTTC
J: TRBJ2-1
V: TRBV13
D: TRBD2
size: many

CDR3: CASSSIRESGELFF
DNA: TGTGCCAGCAGTTCGATCCGGGAGTCCGGGGAGCTGTTTTTT
J: TRBJ2-2
V: TRBV6-2/TRBV6-3
D: NA
size: once

CDR3: CASSPYSLSTSPFYF
DNA: TGTGCCAGCAGTCCATACAGCCTTTCGACTAGCCCGTTCTACTTC
J: TRBJ2-7
V: TRBV28
D: TRBD2
size: many

CDR3: CASSDRADQPQHF
DNA: TGCGCCAGCAGCGACAGGGCGGATCAGCCCCAGCATTTT
J: TRBJ1-5
V: TRBV10-1
D: TRBD1
size: many

CDR3: CASTPGTSGSRETQYF
DNA: TGTGCCAGCACTCCAGGGACTAGCGGGAGCCGAGAGACCCAGTACTTC
J: TRBJ2-5
V: TRBV6-1
D: TRBD2
size: once

CDR3: CASSLTGTGSNTEAFF
DNA: TGCGCCAGCAGCCTCACAGGGACGGGTTCGAACACTGAAGCTTTCTTT
J: TRBJ1-1
V: TRBV4-1
D: NA
size: NA

CDR3: CAISSDRGDSPLHF
DNA: TGTGCCATCAGTTCTGACAGGGGTGATTCACCCCTCCACTTT
J: TRBJ1-6
V: TRBV10-3
D: TRBD1
size: NA

CDR3: CASSRQGLYEQYF
DNA: TGTGCCAGCAGCCGACAGGGTTTATACGAGCAGTACTTC
J: TRBJ2-7
V: TRBV3-1
D: TRBD1
size: many

CDR3: CASLSAGAKNIQYF
DNA: TGTGCCAGTTTATCGGCGGGGGCCAAAAACATTCAGTACTTC
J: TRBJ2-4
V: TRBV28
D: NA
size: NA

CDR3: CASSLRAGGWETQYF
DNA: TGTGCCAGCAGCTTAAGGGCAGGAGGTTGGGAGACCCAGTACTTC
J: TRBJ2-5
V: TRBV11-2
D: NA
size: many

CDR3: CASSLVGWTNEQFF
DNA: TGTGCCAGCAGCTTAGTAGGGTGGACCAATGAGCAGTTCTTC
J: TRBJ2-1
V: TRBV11-2
D: NA
size: many

CDR3: CASSYLSGRTYNEQFF
DNA: TGTGCCAGCAGTTATCTTTCGGGTAGGACCTACAATGAGCAGTTCTTC
J: TRBJ2-1
V: TRBV28
D: NA
size: many

CDR3: CAWSVGTTFNEQFF
DNA: TGTGCCTGGAGTGTAGGGACTACGTTCAATGAGCAGTTCTTC
J: TRBJ2-1
V: TRBV30
D: TRBD2
size: many

CDR3: CSATPVLSGNTIYF
DNA: TGCAGTGCTACCCCCGTCCTCTCTGGAAACACCATATATTTT
J: TRBJ1-3
V: TRBV20-1
D: NA
size: NA

CDR3: CSASGTELGALHF
DNA: TGCAGTGCTTCCGGGACCGAACTCGGGGCCCTCCACTTT
J: TRBJ1-6
V: TRBV20-1
D: NA
size: NA

CDR3: CASSLVAGGPSYEQYF
DNA: TGTGCCAGCAGCTTAGTAGCGGGAGGCCCCTCCTACGAGCAGTACTTC
J: TRBJ2-7
V: TRBV7-9
D: TRBD2
size: few

CDR3: CASSEAAGTGITGELFF
DNA: TGTGCCAGCAGTGAAGCCGCTGGGACAGGGATCACCGGGGAGCTGTTTTTT
J: TRBJ2-2
V: TRBV2
D: TRBD1
size: many

CDR3: CSAMLLQSVTDTQYF
DNA: TGCAGTGCTATGCTACTCCAATCGGTCACAGATACGCAGTATTTT
J: TRBJ2-3
V: TRBV20-1
D: NA
size: NA

CDR3: CASSLSQMNTEAFF
DNA: TGTGCCAGCAGCTTGAGCCAGATGAACACTGAAGCTTTCTTT
J: TRBJ1-1
V: TRBV7-3
D: NA
size: NA

CDR3: CSPALGASAYNEQFF
DNA: TGCAGCCCTGCGCTGGGGGCTAGCGCCTACAATGAGCAGTTCTTC
J: TRBJ2-1
V: TRBV20-1
D: NA
size: many

CDR3: CASSLETGATYEQYF
DNA: TGTGCCAGCAGCCTTGAGACAGGGGCAACCTACGAGCAGTACTTC
J: TRBJ2-7
V: TRBV9
D: TRBD1
size: NA

CDR3: CASSPSGFVNSPLHF
DNA: TGTGCCAGCAGTCCCTCGGGGTTCGTAAATTCACCCCTCCACTTT
J: TRBJ1-6
V: TRBV28
D: NA
size: few

CDR3: CASGLEGFQETQYF
DNA: TGTGCTAGTGGTTTGGAAGGATTCCAAGAGACCCAGTACTTC
J: TRBJ2-5
V: TRBV12-5
D: NA
size: many

CDR3: CATSRDLIWAGGRNEQFF
DNA: TGTGCCACCAGCAGAGATCTTATATGGGCAGGGGGGAGGAATGAGCAGTTCTTC
J: TRBJ2-1
V: TRBV15
D: NA
size: few

CDR3: CSARGTNVYEQYF
DNA: TGCAGTGCTAGGGGCACAAACGTATACGAGCAGTACTTC
J: TRBJ2-7
V: TRBV20-1
D: NA
size: many

CDR3: CASRRTGYDTGELFF
DNA: TGTGCCAGCAGACGAACAGGTTACGACACCGGGGAGCTGTTTTTT
J: TRBJ2-2
V: TRBV9
D: NA
size: few

CDR3: CASSPYSRGEQYF
DNA: TGTGCCAGCAGCCCATATTCGCGGGGGGAGCAGTACTTC
J: TRBJ2-7
V: TRBV11-1
D: TRBD2
size: NA

CDR3: CASSLGPSGIFTSTDTQYF
DNA: TGTGCCAGCAGCTTAGGCCCTAGCGGAATTTTTACTAGCACAGATACGCAGTATTTT
J: TRBJ2-3
V: TRBV7-9
D: TRBD2
size: many

CDR3: CASSRDRALNEQFF
DNA: TGTGCCAGCAGTCGGGACAGGGCCTTGAATGAGCAGTTCTTC
J: TRBJ2-1
V: TRBV6-1
D: TRBD1
size: many

CDR3: CASSGVAGQGEKNTEAFF
DNA: TGCGCCAGCAGCGGAGTGGCGGGACAGGGGGAAAAGAACACTGAAGCTTTCTTT
J: TRBJ1-1
V: TRBV5-1
D: TRBD1
size: NA

CDR3: CAISESMDSNEQFF
DNA: TGTGCCATCAGTGAGTCAATGGACTCCAATGAGCAGTTCTTC
J: TRBJ2-1
V: TRBV10-3
D: NA
size: many

CDR3: CASSLYRTGGGEQYF
DNA: TGTGCCAGCAGTTTATATCGGACAGGGGGCGGTGAGCAGTACTTC
J: TRBJ2-7
V: TRBV27
D: TRBD1
size: many

CDR3: CASSLAELYTGELFF
DNA: TGTGCCAGCAGCTTAGCAGAGCTATACACCGGGGAGCTGTTTTTT
J: TRBJ2-2
V: TRBV7-6
D: NA
size: many

CDR3: CSAREGLNEQYF
DNA: TGCAGTGCTAGAGAAGGACTTAACGAGCAGTACTTC
J: TRBJ2-7
V: TRBV20-1
D: NA
size: many

CDR3: CASTSWTGGRYEQYF
DNA: TGTGCCAGCACTTCCTGGACAGGAGGAAGGTACGAGCAGTACTTC
J: TRBJ2-7
V: TRBV27
D: TRBD1
size: many

CDR3: CSALKDGQGNQPQHF
DNA: TGCAGTGCCCTTAAAGACGGACAGGGCAATCAGCCCCAGCATTTT
J: TRBJ1-5
V: TRBV20-1
D: TRBD1
size: NA

CDR3: CASTSLAGRSDTQYF
DNA: TGTGCCAGCACTTCTCTAGCGGGACGCTCAGATACGCAGTATTTT
J: TRBJ2-3
V: TRBV6-1
D: TRBD2
size: few

CDR3: CASSLERGLAEAFF
DNA: TGTGCCAGCAGCTTAGAAAGGGGGCTGGCTGAAGCTTTCTTT
J: TRBJ1-1
V: TRBV7-9
D: TRBD1
size: few

CDR3: CSARGASSYNEQFF
DNA: TGCAGTGCTAGAGGGGCGTCCTCCTACAATGAGCAGTTCTTC
J: TRBJ2-1
V: TRBV20-1
D: NA
size: NA

CDR3: CSARVASGNRLYNEQFF
DNA: TGCAGTGCTAGAGTGGCTAGCGGGAATCGACTATACAATGAGCAGTTCTTC
J: TRBJ2-1
V: TRBV20-1
D: TRBD2
size: few

CDR3: CASSLPLWDVTGELFF
DNA: TGCGCCAGCAGCCTACCTCTTTGGGACGTCACCGGGGAGCTGTTTTTT
J: TRBJ2-2
V: TRBV4-1
D: NA
size: once

CDR3: CASSRTGQLLNTEAFF
DNA: TGCGCCAGCAGCCGAACGGGACAGCTTTTGAACACTGAAGCTTTCTTT
J: TRBJ1-1
V: TRBV5-1
D: TRBD1
size: NA

CDR3: CASSPQGNNEKLFF
DNA: TGTGCCAGCTCACCACAGGGGAATAATGAAAAACTGTTTTTT
J: TRBJ1-4
V: TRBV18
D: NA
size: NA

CDR3: CASGPRGTGFYEQYF
DNA: TGCGCCAGCGGACCCAGGGGGACAGGCTTCTACGAGCAGTACTTC
J: TRBJ2-7
V: TRBV5-1
D: TRBD1
size: NA

CDR3: CASSELGFAIQYF
DNA: TGTGCCAGCAGTGAATTGGGATTTGCCATTCAGTACTTC
J: TRBJ2-4
V: TRBV2
D: NA
size: many

CDR3: CAWSSGISYNEQFF
DNA: TGTGCCTGGAGTTCGGGGATCTCCTACAATGAGCAGTTCTTC
J: TRBJ2-1
V: TRBV30
D: NA
size: many

CDR3: CASSQGAGSSDTQYF
DNA: TGCGCCAGCAGCCAAGGAGCGGGAAGTTCGGATACGCAGTATTTT
J: TRBJ2-3
V: TRBV4-1
D: TRBD2
size: NA